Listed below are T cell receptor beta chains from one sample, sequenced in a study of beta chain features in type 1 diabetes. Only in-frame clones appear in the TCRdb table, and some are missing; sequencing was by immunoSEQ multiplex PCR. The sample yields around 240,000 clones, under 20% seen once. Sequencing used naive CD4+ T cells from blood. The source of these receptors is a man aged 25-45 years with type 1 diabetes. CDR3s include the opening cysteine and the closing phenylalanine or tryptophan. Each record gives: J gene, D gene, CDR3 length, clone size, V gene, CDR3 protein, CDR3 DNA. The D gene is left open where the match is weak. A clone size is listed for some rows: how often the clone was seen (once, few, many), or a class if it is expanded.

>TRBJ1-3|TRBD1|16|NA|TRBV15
CATSRDRTGFGNTIYF
TGTGCCACCAGCAGAGATAGGACAGGGTTTGGAAACACCATATATTTT
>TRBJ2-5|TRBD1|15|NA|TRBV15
CATSRDRTGEETQYF
TGTGCCACCAGCAGAGACCGGACAGGGGAAGAGACCCAGTACTTC
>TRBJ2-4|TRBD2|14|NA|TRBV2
CASSVGTSGNIQYF
TGTGCCAGCAGTGTAGGGACTAGCGGTAACATTCAGTACTTC
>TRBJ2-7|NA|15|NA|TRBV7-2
CASSYTATWGYEQYF
TGTGCCAGCAGTTATACTGCTACTTGGGGATACGAGCAGTACTTC
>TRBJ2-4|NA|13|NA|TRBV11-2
CASSLGGSNIQYF
TGTGCCAGCAGCTTAGGGGGTTCAAACATTCAGTACTTC
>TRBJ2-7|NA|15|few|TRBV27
CASSPRYVNSYEQYF
TGTGCCAGCAGCCCCCGGTACGTAAACTCCTACGAGCAGTACTTC
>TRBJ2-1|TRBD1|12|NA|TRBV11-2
CASSLAGQKQFF
TGTGCCAGCAGCTTAGCGGGACAGAAGCAGTTCTTC
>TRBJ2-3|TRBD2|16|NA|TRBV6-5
CASSYDSGKGTDTQYF
TGTGCCAGCAGTTACGATAGCGGGAAAGGTACAGATACGCAGTATTTT
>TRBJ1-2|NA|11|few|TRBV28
CASSRDRGGTF
TGTGCCAGCTCCAGGGACCGAGGGGGGACCTTC
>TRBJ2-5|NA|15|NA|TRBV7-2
CASRTTGSSEETQYF
TGTGCCAGCAGAACAACTGGGAGTTCTGAAGAGACCCAGTACTTC
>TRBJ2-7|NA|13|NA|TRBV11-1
CASSLRQIYEQYF
TGTGCCAGCAGCTTAAGACAGATCTACGAGCAGTACTTC
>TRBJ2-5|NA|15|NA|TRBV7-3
CASSQGSLYQETQYF
TGTGCCAGCAGTCAGGGGAGCCTGTACCAAGAGACCCAGTACTTC
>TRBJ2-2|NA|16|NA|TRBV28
CASSLVPGGDTGELFF
TGTGCCAGCAGTTTAGTTCCGGGCGGGGACACCGGGGAGCTGTTTTTT
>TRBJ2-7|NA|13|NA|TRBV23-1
CASSQSLGYEQYF
TGCGCCAGCAGTCAATCGCTCGGCTACGAGCAGTACTTC
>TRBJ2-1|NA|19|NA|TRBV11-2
CASSLASSSGWSSYNEQFF
TGTGCCAGCAGCTTAGCAAGTAGTAGCGGCTGGAGCTCCTACAATGAGCAGTTCTTC
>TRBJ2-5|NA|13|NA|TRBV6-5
CASSYSYQETQYF
TGTGCCAGCAGTTACTCGTACCAAGAGACCCAGTACTTC
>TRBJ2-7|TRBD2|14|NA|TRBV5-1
CASSPGLALNEQYF
TGCGCCAGCAGCCCGGGACTAGCATTGAACGAGCAGTACTTC
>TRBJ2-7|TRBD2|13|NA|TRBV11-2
CASSRDYSYEQYF
TGTGCCAGCAGTCGGGACTACTCCTACGAGCAGTACTTC
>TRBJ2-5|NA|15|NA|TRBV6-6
CASSHEGGSGETQYF
TGTGCCAGCAGCCATGAGGGGGGAAGTGGAGAGACCCAGTACTTC
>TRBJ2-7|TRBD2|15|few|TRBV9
CASSVATSGSYEQYF
TGTGCCAGCAGCGTGGCGACTAGCGGGAGTTACGAGCAGTACTTC